The entry below describes one TCR beta chain. Germline values: CDR1 MDHEN, CDR2 SYDVKM. The CDR3 consists of 16 residues. V lost 2 bases and J 5 bases, leaving 15 bases between the germline ends. The data stem from a study of blood T cell repertoires in COVID-19. Study-wide context: The samples span acute and convalescent COVID-19 from the United States, Italy and Spain. PBMCs, B-cell-depleted T cells, or T cells were the source of the cDNA or gDNA that made up the material.

Authors' processing steps: Amplification of reference gene primers was used by the study to estimate nucleated cell counts. Clones were sequenced by immunoSEQ multiplex PCR, and TCRdb holds only the in-frame ones, with some missing. That table furnishes V, J and clone size, whereas the DNA furnished D and trimming. The sample shows 71,000 or so clones, less than 95% of them seen only once. Sequenced: peripheral blood. The chain recombines TRBV28 with TRBJ1-4, with D maybe TRBD1 (6 bases). The sequence derives from a woman younger than 35 with acute or convalescent COVID-19. CDR3 in DNA: TGTGCCAGCAGTTTAAGTGCAGGACAGCTAAATGAAAAACTGTTTTTT. It yields the protein CASSLSAGQLNEKLFF. Full variable domain (missing parts from reference TRBV28 and TRBJ1-4): DVKVTQSSRYLVKRTGEKVFLECVQDMDHENMFWYRQDPGLGLRLIYFSYDVKMKEKGDIPEGYSVSREKKERFSLILESASTNQTSMYLCASSLSAGQLNEKLFFGSGTQLSVL.